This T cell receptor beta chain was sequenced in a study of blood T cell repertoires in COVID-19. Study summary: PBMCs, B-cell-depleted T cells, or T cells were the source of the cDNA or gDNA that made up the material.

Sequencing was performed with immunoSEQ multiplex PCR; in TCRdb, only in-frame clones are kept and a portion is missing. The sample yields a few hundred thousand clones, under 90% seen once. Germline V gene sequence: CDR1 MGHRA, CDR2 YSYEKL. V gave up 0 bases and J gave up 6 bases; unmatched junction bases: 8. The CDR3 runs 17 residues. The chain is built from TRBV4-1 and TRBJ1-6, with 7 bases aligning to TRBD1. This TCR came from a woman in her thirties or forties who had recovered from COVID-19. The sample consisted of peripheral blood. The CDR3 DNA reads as TGCGCCAGCAGCCAAGAGGCAGGGGGTCCACGTAATTCACCCCTCCACTTT. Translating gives CASSQEAGGPRNSPLHF.